The 9 T cell receptor beta chains in this list originate from one sample, sequenced in a study of blood T cell repertoires in COVID-19. Only in-frame clones appear in the TCRdb table, and some are missing; sequencing was by immunoSEQ multiplex PCR. The sample holds a few hundred thousand clones; more than 70% are singletons and the top ten take roughly 1.2%. The sample taken for sequencing was PBMCs or T cells enriched from blood (not recorded which). The receptors were gathered from a woman aged 35 to 49 with acute COVID-19.

The V call is TRBV4-1, the J call TRBJ1-5; TRBD1 matches 7 bases. CDR1 is MGHRA and CDR2 is YSYEKL in the germline V gene. With V trimmed by 1 base and J by 5 bases, 8 bases remained unmatched. This CDR3 has 16 amino acids. Here the CDR3 DNA reads TGCGCCAGCAGCCAAGGGAACAGGGGTTTCGATCAGCCCCAGCATTTT. Translating it yields CASSQGNRGFDQPQHF.

DNA for the CDR3: TGTGCCACACTACAGGGGAACTATGGCTACACCTTC. This gives the protein CATLQGNYGYTF. The chain is built from TRBV19 and TRBJ1-2, with 7 positions matching TRBD1. Germline CDR1 and CDR2: LNHDA and SQIVND (reference sequence). The CDR3 consists of 12 residues. Unmatched junction bases numbered 4, after V lost 10 bases and J lost 2 bases.

V usage is TRBV5-1 and J usage is TRBJ1-1, with D possibly being TRBD1 (6 bases). Germline CDR1 reads SGHRS; CDR2 reads YFSETQ. The CDR3 sequence is 14 residues long. Trimming left V 3 bases short and J 1 base short, with 10 bases between. CDR3 sequence (DNA): TGCGCCAGCAGCTACAGGGTGGGGAACACTGAAGCTTTCTTT. It translates to CASSYRVGNTEAFF.

The chain joins TRBV3-1 (or the pseudogene TRBV3-2) to TRBJ2-2; 10 positions match TRBD2. This CDR3 contains 17 residues. The J segment lost 7 bases and the V segment lost 1 base, leaving 9 bases of the junction unmatched. CDR1 and CDR2 from the germline V gene are LGHDT and YNNKEL (reference sequence). The CDR3 DNA reads TGTGCCAGCAGCCAAGCTAGCGGGAGTTTCCCTGGCGGGGAGCTGTTTTTT. Translating it yields CASSQASGSFPGGELFF.

The chain recombines TRBV27 with TRBJ2-1; 13 positions match TRBD2. V shed 5 bases and J 6 bases; nucleotides not matched to a gene: 4. The CDR3 covers 15 residues. Germline V CDR1 and CDR2: MNHEY, SMNVEV (reference sequence). CDR3 DNA sequence: TGTGCCAGCAGTCCGGGACTAGCGGGAACCAATGAGCAGTTCTTC. This codes for CASSPGLAGTNEQFF.

The chain links TRBV7-2 to TRBJ1-1, with TRBD1 as a possible D gene (5 bases). The germline V and J ends were trimmed by 2 bases and 3 bases, with 7 bases remaining between them. The CDR3 covers 13 residues. Looked up from germline, CDR1 is SGHTA and CDR2 is FQGNSA. CDR3 DNA sequence: TGTGCCAGCAGCTTACTACAGGACACTGAAGCTTTCTTT. The encoded protein is CASSLLQDTEAFF.

In DNA, the CDR3 is TGTGCCAGCAGCGCCGGGACTAGCGAGACCGGGGAGCTGTTTTTT. This translates into CASSAGTSETGELFF. This rearrangement joins TRBV9 to TRBJ2-2, with TRBD2 matching over 10 bases. The CDR3 is made up of 15 amino acids. Germline trimming cut 3 bases from V and 5 bases from J; bases unmatched to any gene: 4. CDR1 SGDLS and CDR2 YYNGEE come from the germline V gene.

This clone was seen a handful of times. The chain carries TRBV11-2 and TRBJ2-2; 7 nucleotides match TRBD2. There are 15 residues in the CDR3. J was trimmed by 5 bases and V by 6 bases; bases with no gene match: 9. Germline CDR1 and CDR2: SGHAT and FQNNGV. The CDR3 region is CASRMAGVRTGELFF. The CDR3 region has the DNA TGTGCCAGCAGGATGGCGGGAGTGCGGACCGGGGAGCTGTTTTTT.

The chain links TRBV5-4 to TRBJ2-2; TRBD2 matches 10 bases. The V segment lost 4 bases and the J segment 2 bases; nucleotides outside the gene matches: 8. The CDR3 loop spans 17 amino acids. Germline loops: CDR1 SGHNT, CDR2 YYREEE (reference sequence). The CDR3 DNA follows: TGTGCCAGCAGCCCCACTACTAGCGGGGTAAACACCGGGGAGCTGTTTTTT. Its protein product is CASSPTTSGVNTGELFF. The full variable domain, rest sourced from reference TRBV5-4 and TRBJ2-2, is ETGVTQSPTHLIKTRGQQVTLRCSSQSGHNTVSWYQQALGQGPQFIFQYYREEENGRGNFPPRFSGLQFPNYSSELNVNALELDDSALYLCASSPTTSGVNTGELFFGEGSRLTVL.